The rows below give T cell receptor beta chains drawn from one sample of a study of spatial heterogeneity in lung cancer. TCRdb ran MiXCR on the 5' RACE reads and lists one entry per CDR3 protein. Of approximately 24,000 distinct CDR3 sequences in the sample, less than 5.5% were seen once. This specimen was PBMCs, taken at surgery. The origin of the receptors is a male donor with early-stage non-small cell lung cancer. The CDR3 runs from the conserved cysteine through the conserved F or W. Each record gives: clone size, J gene, D gene, V gene, CDR3 DNA, CDR3 protein. The D gene is left open where the match is weak. Not all rows give a size; the values are once, few, many and, for expanded clones, a class.

many,TRBJ2-7,NA,TRBV6-2/TRBV6-3,TGTGCCAGCAGTTACGCGGGGAAGTACGAGCAGTACTTC,CASSYAGKYEQYF
many,TRBJ1-2,TRBD1,TRBV20-1,TGCAGTGCTAGATCTTCGACAGGGCCTTCGAGCTACACCTTC,CSARSSTGPSSYTF
medium-sized,TRBJ2-3,NA,TRBV7-9,TGTGCCAGCAGCTCTCGGAGGGCCTTGGGTGTGGATACGCAGTATTTT,CASSSRRALGVDTQYF
many,TRBJ1-4,NA,TRBV7-9,TGTGCCAGCAGCTACGGAGGCAGGTCGTCTAATGAAAAACTGTTTTTT,CASSYGGRSSNEKLFF
many,TRBJ1-5,NA,TRBV6-5,TGTGCCAGCAGTCCACAGCCCCTCGGGGGCCCACAGCCCCAGCATTTT,CASSPQPLGGPQPQHF
many,TRBJ2-3,TRBD1,TRBV12-3/TRBV12-4,TGTGCCAGCAGTCGGAACAGGGGGCGCGGCACAGATACGCAGTATTTT,CASSRNRGRGTDTQYF
many,TRBJ2-1,TRBD2,TRBV28,TGTGCCAGCGCCTCAGCTGCGAGCGGGGGTAGCTCCTACAATGAGCAGTTCTTC,CASASAASGGSSYNEQFF
many,TRBJ2-2,NA,TRBV28,TGTGCCAGCAGTTTTAACAGCTACACCGGGGAGCTGTTTTTT,CASSFNSYTGELFF
few,TRBJ2-1,NA,TRBV12-3/TRBV12-4,TGTGCCAGCAGTATACGTAATGAGCAGTTCTTC,CASSIRNEQFF
many,TRBJ1-1,NA,TRBV12-3/TRBV12-4,TGTGCCAGCAGTACCCGGGCCGGGAACACTGAAGCTTTCTTT,CASSTRAGNTEAFF
many,TRBJ2-3,TRBD2,TRBV6-1,TGTGCCACCCGGGGTAGCGGGGGGGCCGGATTTAGGGATACGCAGTATTTT,CATRGSGGAGFRDTQYF
many,TRBJ2-1,NA,TRBV4-3,TGCGCCAGCAGCCAAGCTTGGTGGCAGGGGTACAATGAGCAGTTCTTC,CASSQAWWQGYNEQFF
many,TRBJ2-1,TRBD1,TRBV27,TGTGCCAGCACTACCGGGACAGGGGACAATGAGCAGTTCTTC,CASTTGTGDNEQFF
many,TRBJ2-7,NA,TRBV2,TGTGCCAGCAGTGACGTCAGAACCTACGAGCAGTACTTC,CASSDVRTYEQYF
many,TRBJ2-3,NA,TRBV14,TGTGCCAGCAGCCCCGTTGGAGATACGCAGTATTTT,CASSPVGDTQYF
many,TRBJ2-2,TRBD2,TRBV7-7,TGTGCCAGCAGCTTAGCCCTAGCGGGGGGTTCGAGGAGCACCGGGGAGCTGTTTTTT,CASSLALAGGSRSTGELFF
many,TRBJ2-3,NA,TRBV5-1,TGCGCCAGCAGCTTGGTGGGTGTTGGGCTAGCAATAGATACGCAGTATTTT,CASSLVGVGLAIDTQYF
NA,TRBJ1-6,NA,TRBV6-5,TGTGCCAGCAGTTTCGGGACCCAATCCTATAATTCACCCCTCCACTTT,CASSFGTQSYNSPLHF
many,TRBJ1-4,NA,TRBV4-3,TGCGCCAGCAGCCCGGGACGGTTTAATGAAAAACTGTTTTTT,CASSPGRFNEKLFF
many,TRBJ2-6,NA,TRBV2,TGTGCCAGCAGTAAAGGGGTCTCTGGGGCCAACGTCCTGACTTTC,CASSKGVSGANVLTF
NA,TRBJ1-2,NA,TRBV6-5,TGTGCCAGCAGACAGGGCAGCTATGGCTACACCTTC,CASRQGSYGYTF
many,TRBJ2-5,NA,TRBV12-3/TRBV12-4,TGTGCCAGCAGTTTCGCAGGGCAAGAGACCCAGTACTTC,CASSFAGQETQYF
many,TRBJ2-5,NA,TRBV6-1,TGTGCCAGCAGCCTATCTGGGGGGCTATCGGAGACCCAGTACTTC,CASSLSGGLSETQYF
many,TRBJ2-7,NA,TRBV11-2,TGTGCCAGCAGCCTCCGACAGACTAGCTACGAGCAGTACTTC,CASSLRQTSYEQYF
many,TRBJ1-3,TRBD1,TRBV10-3,TGTGCCATCAGTTCCGACAGGGCCTCTGGAAACACCATATATTTT,CAISSDRASGNTIYF
medium-sized,TRBJ2-5,TRBD1,TRBV12-3/TRBV12-4,TGTGCCAGCAGTTTTGACAGGGGGGTAGGAGAGACCCAGTACTTC,CASSFDRGVGETQYF
NA,TRBJ2-5,NA,TRBV19,TGTGCCAGTAGTATTCGTGGCAGCCAAGAGACCCAGTACTTC,CASSIRGSQETQYF
many,TRBJ2-1,TRBD2,TRBV11-2,TGTGCCAGCAGCTTAGTTCCCCCGGGACTAGCCGGGAATGAGCAGTTCTTC,CASSLVPPGLAGNEQFF
many,TRBJ2-1,TRBD2,TRBV6-5,TGTGCCAGCAGTAGGGGCGGGAGGGCCCGCAATGAGCAGTTCTTC,CASSRGGRARNEQFF
medium-sized,TRBJ2-7,TRBD1,TRBV24-1,TGTGCCACCAGTGATTCTTGGGACAGCTCCTACGAGCAGTACTTC,CATSDSWDSSYEQYF
many,TRBJ2-1,TRBD2,TRBV12-3/TRBV12-4,TGTGCCAGCAGCGGAACTAGCGGGGGTGAGCAGTTCTTC,CASSGTSGGEQFF
many,TRBJ2-4,TRBD1,TRBV15,TGTGCCACCAGCAGAGATCGGGGACAGGCCCGAAACATTCAGTACTTC,CATSRDRGQARNIQYF
NA,TRBJ2-5,NA,TRBV5-1,TGCGCCAGCAGGCGACAAGAGACCCAGTACTTC,CASRRQETQYF
many,TRBJ1-2,TRBD1,TRBV28,TGTGCCAGCAGTTTATGGCAGGGGGGAGGCTACACCTTC,CASSLWQGGGYTF
medium-sized,TRBJ2-1,TRBD2,TRBV6-2/TRBV6-3,TGTGCCAGCAGTTACTGGACTAGCGGAACCTACAATGAGCAGTTCTTC,CASSYWTSGTYNEQFF
NA,TRBJ2-6,NA,TRBV7-3,TGTGCCAGCAGCTTATTGGCTATGGGCTCTGGGGCCAACGTCCTGACTTTC,CASSLLAMGSGANVLTF
many,TRBJ2-3,TRBD2,TRBV3-1,TGTGCCAGCAGCCGCCGGGGAGCGGGAGCCTCGGTGGATACGCAGTATTTT,CASSRRGAGASVDTQYF
many,TRBJ1-2,NA,TRBV10-3,TGTGCCATCAGTGAGTCGCAGGGGAGCTATGGCTACACCTTC,CAISESQGSYGYTF
many,TRBJ1-5,NA,TRBV12-3/TRBV12-4,TGTGCCAGCAGTTTGGGCAGCGTAAGGCCCCAGCATTTT,CASSLGSVRPQHF
many,TRBJ2-1,TRBD2,TRBV28,TGTGCCAGCAGTCCCGGACTAGCGGGAGGACGTGAGCAGTTCTTC,CASSPGLAGGREQFF
many,TRBJ1-1,TRBD1,TRBV25-1,TGTGCCAGCAGGGGACAGGGCCGAGGGACTGAAGCTTTCTTT,CASRGQGRGTEAFF
many,TRBJ2-1,TRBD2,TRBV30,TGTGCCTGGAGCCTACTAGCGGGAGCGGGTGAGCAGTTCTTC,CAWSLLAGAGEQFF
NA,TRBJ1-3,NA,TRBV13,TGTGCCAGCAGCTTAGAGGATATAGCAGGGTGGCGCTCTGGAAACACCATATATTTT,CASSLEDIAGWRSGNTIYF
few,TRBJ2-7,NA,TRBV29-1,TGCAGCGTTGAGTACAACTACGAGCAGTACTTC,CSVEYNYEQYF
many,TRBJ2-7,NA,TRBV28,TGTGCCAGCAGGTCTGGTAACCCGGTTTACGAGCAGTACTTC,CASRSGNPVYEQYF
many,TRBJ2-3,NA,TRBV12-5,TGTGCTAGTGGTCTCCCCGAAACAGATACGCAGTATTTT,CASGLPETDTQYF
many,TRBJ2-2,NA,TRBV5-1,TGCGCCAGCAGCTTGGGGGGCGCAGCCACGAACACCGGGGAGCTGTTTTTT,CASSLGGAATNTGELFF
many,TRBJ2-1,TRBD1,TRBV4-1,TGCGCCAGCAGCCAACCGGGACAGGGTTACAATGAGCAGTTCTTC,CASSQPGQGYNEQFF
few,TRBJ1-3,NA,TRBV3-1,TGTGTCAGCAGCCAAGTTCCAATCTCTGGAAACACCATATATTTT,CVSSQVPISGNTIYF
medium-sized,TRBJ1-5,NA,TRBV6-2/TRBV6-3,TGTGCCAGCAGTTCAACAGCGGGGGGGGCTCAGCCCCAGCATTTT,CASSSTAGGAQPQHF